What follows are 2 T cell receptor beta chains derived from one specimen sequenced in a study of neurological immune-mediated disorders (dated by TCRdb to 2018 to 2020). Receptors were amplified or captured by 5' RACE. Sequencing was carried out with an Illumina HiSeq 2500. Clones were called with MiXCR by TCRdb after fastp trimmed the public reads at Q25, and only in-frame beta chains were retained. Rows matching on CDR3 protein sequence are summarized as one entry with the most common DNA and genes. This sample lists about 46,000 distinct CDR3 sequences; roughly 2% were detected once. More than 2% of the sample goes to the ten largest clones. Sequenced: PBMCs. Receptors were obtained from a woman in her 40s with multiple sclerosis.

This clonotype was counted many times. V is TRBV20-1 and J is TRBJ2-7; 8 bases line up with TRBD1. The V gene's germline CDR1 is DFQATT and CDR2 SNEGSKA (reference sequence). Germline trimming cut 4 bases from V and 2 bases from J; bases unmatched to any gene: 1. The CDR3 is made up of 12 amino acids. In DNA, the CDR3 is TGCAGTGCTACGGACAGGGCCTACGAGCAGTACTTC. Translating gives CSATDRAYEQYF.

In its sample, this clonotype was seen many times. The chain recombines TRBV20-1 with TRBJ1-1; D might be TRBD1 (6 bases). Between the trimmed V and J ends, which lost 3 bases and 1 base, there was a span of 9 bases. CDR3 length: 13 residues. Germline V gene sequence: CDR1 DFQATT, CDR2 SNEGSKA (reference sequence). The CDR3 reads CSARETGNTEAFF. The CDR3 DNA follows: TGCAGTGCTAGGGAGACAGGGAACACTGAAGCTTTCTTT.